This T cell receptor (beta chain) was recovered during a study of cytomegalovirus exposure and HLA in healthy donors. With regard to this clone: What it recognizes is unknown.

Findings and caveats of the study: It was 160 or so TCR beta chains that were listed as cytomegalovirus-associated.

J lost 4 bases, V lost 1 base, and 0 bases had no gene match. This CDR3 is built from 13 residues. The germline gives CDR1 LNHDA, CDR2 SQIVND (reference sequence). The table came from immunoSEQ multiplex PCR; TCRdb's copy has only in-frame clones and leaves some out. In the table there are some 69,000 clones, 95% to 97% of which are singletons. The V call is TRBV19, the J call TRBJ1-2, with 7 bases aligning to TRBD1. This sequence originates from a man between 18 and 29 years old in good health and CMV-seronegative. The material sequenced was PBMCs. CDR3 sequence (DNA): TGTGCCAGTAGTATAGGGGACAGCTATGGCTACACCTTC. Protein product: CASSIGDSYGYTF.